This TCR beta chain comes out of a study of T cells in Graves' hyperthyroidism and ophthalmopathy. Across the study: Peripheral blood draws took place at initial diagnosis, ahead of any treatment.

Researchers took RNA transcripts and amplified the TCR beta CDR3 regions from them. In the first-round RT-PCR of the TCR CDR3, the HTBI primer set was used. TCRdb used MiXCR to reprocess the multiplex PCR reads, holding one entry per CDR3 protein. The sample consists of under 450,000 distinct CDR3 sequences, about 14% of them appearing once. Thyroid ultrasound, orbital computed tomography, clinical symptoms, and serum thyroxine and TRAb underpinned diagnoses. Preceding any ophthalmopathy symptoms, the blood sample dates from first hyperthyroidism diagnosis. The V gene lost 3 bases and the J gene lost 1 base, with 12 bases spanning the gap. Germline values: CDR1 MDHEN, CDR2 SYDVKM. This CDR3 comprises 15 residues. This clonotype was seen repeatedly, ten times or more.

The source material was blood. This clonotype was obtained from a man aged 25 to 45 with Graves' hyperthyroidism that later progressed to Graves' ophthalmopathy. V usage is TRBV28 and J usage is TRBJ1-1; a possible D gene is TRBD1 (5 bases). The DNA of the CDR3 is TGTGCCAGCAGTTTGGGGACGGGGGGGAACACTGAAGCTTTCTTT. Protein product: CASSLGTGGNTEAFF.